This TCR beta chain was obtained from a study of a mutant IDH1 vaccine in newly diagnosed glioma. About the research overall: Patients under treatment included approximately 60% males and about 40% females and had a mean age of around 43 years. Whole-study results and caveats: Patients mounted vaccine-induced immune responses in about 93% of cases.

This table comes from immunoSEQ multiplex PCR, and its TCRdb copy is limited to in-frame clones, with some not included. The sample has about 21,000 clones; about 85% are singletons. Described time point: baseline, week 1 (first vaccination visit). The treatment is: pre-vaccination baseline after standard-of-care therapy. As to this clone: What it recognizes is unknown.

V was pared by 3 bases and J by 4 bases, with 16 bases between. CDR1 and CDR2 from the germline V gene are SGHRS and YFSETQ. The CDR3 consists of 15 residues. This TCR was recovered from a man aged 40-55 years with glioma. Source: PBMCs, taken from a glioma patient treated with radiotherapy, temozolomide or both. The chain has TRBV5-1 and TRBJ1-1, with unresolved D. The DNA of the CDR3 is TGCGCCAGCAGCTCGGTGTTAGCGAATCCCACTGAAGCTTTCTTT. It specifies CASSSVLANPTEAFF.